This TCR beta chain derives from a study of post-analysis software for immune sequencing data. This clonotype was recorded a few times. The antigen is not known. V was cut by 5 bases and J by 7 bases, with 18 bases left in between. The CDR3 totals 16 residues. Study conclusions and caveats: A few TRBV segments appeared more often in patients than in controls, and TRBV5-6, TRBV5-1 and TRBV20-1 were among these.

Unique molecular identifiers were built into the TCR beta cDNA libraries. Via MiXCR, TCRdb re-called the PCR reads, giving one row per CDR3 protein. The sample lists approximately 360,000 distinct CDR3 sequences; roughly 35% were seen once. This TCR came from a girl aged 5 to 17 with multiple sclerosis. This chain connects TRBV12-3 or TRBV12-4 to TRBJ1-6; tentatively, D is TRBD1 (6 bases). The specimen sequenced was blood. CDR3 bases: TGTGCCAGCAGTCCGCCCGGGGGCCCGATAAATTCACCCCTCCACTTT. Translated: CASSPPGGPINSPLHF.